One and the same sample provided the 28 T cell receptor beta chains below, sequenced in a study of response to subunit inactivated influenza vaccine. TCRdb re-called the RT-PCR reads with MiXCR, one entry per CDR3 protein. Among roughly 570,000 distinct CDR3 sequences, roughly 13% were seen once, and the ten largest hold 13%. Sample: PBMCs from blood, taken roughly 46 days after vaccination. The receptor source for this set is a man aged 50 to 59 who received an inactivated influenza vaccine.

This clonotype was detected a few times. V is TRBV20-1 and J is TRBJ2-1; 8 positions agree with TRBD2. The CDR3 covers 16 residues. Germline CDR1 DFQATT, CDR2 SNEGSKA (reference sequence). V lost 6 bases and J lost 1; bases outside the gene matches: 11. DNA for the CDR3: TGCAGTGCCCGTGGACGGGAGGGCCGGTCCTACAATGAGCAGTTCTTC. This translates into CSARGREGRSYNEQFF.

In its sample, this clonotype was seen a few times. The J gene is TRBJ1-6, the V gene TRBV7-2; perhaps TRBD1 as D (6 bases). Germline V gene sequence: CDR1 SGHTA, CDR2 FQGNSA. V was trimmed by 4 bases and J by 7 bases, leaving 17 bases between them. The CDR3 sequence is 16 residues long. In DNA form, the CDR3 reads TGTGCCAGCAGCTCCCACCAAGGGGGTGGAAATTCACCCCTCCACTTT. Its protein is CASSSHQGGGNSPLHF.

In this sample, this clonotype turned up many times. The V gene is TRBV20-1, the J gene TRBJ2-3; D possibly uses TRBD1 or TRBD2 (5 bases each). CDR1 and CDR2 (germline): DFQATT, SNEGSKA (reference sequence). The CDR3 runs to 15 residues. Trimming removed 0 bases from V and 2 bases from J, with 12 bases in between. Written as DNA, the CDR3 is TGCAGTGCTAGAGATCTACGGGACGACACAGATACGCAGTATTTT. This codes for CSARDLRDDTDTQYF.

This clonotype was found a few times. The rearrangement links TRBV4-2 to TRBJ2-2, with a possible D match to TRBD1 (5 bases). V lost 0 bases and J 4 bases, leaving 12 bases between the germline ends. The CDR3 runs to 16 residues. CDR1 is LGHNA and CDR2 is YNFKEQ in the germline V gene. The CDR3, as DNA: TGTGCCAGCAGCCAAGATCCAGGGTCAGGCACCGGGGAGCTGTTTTTT. Translation: CASSQDPGSGTGELFF.

The V gene is TRBV28, the J gene TRBJ2-2; D gene ambiguous. This CDR3 spans 14 amino acids. With 1 base removed from V and 9 bases from J, the gap between germline ends came to 12 bases. Germline V CDR1 and CDR2: MDHEN, SYDVKM. CDR3 nucleotide sequence: TGTGCCAGCAGTTTATTGAACTACGGGCGGGAGCTGTTTTTT. Encoded protein: CASSLLNYGRELFF.

In this sample, this clonotype turned up a few times. The chain employs TRBV5-1 and TRBJ2-2, with a weak D call TRBD1 (5 bases). The V gene lost 4 bases and the J gene lost 0 bases, with 16 bases spanning the gap. The CDR3 has 17 amino acids. Germline CDR1 and CDR2: SGHRS and YFSETQ. The CDR3 DNA follows: TGCGCCAGCAGCATAATTACAGGCCCTTCGAACACCGGGGAGCTGTTTTTT. Protein sequence: CASSIITGPSNTGELFF.

This clonotype was seen only a few times. This sequence joins TRBV28 and TRBJ1-6, with a tentative D call TRBD1 (5 bases). Trimming stripped 6 bases from V and 9 bases from J, with 18 bases between. Germline V gives CDR1 MDHEN, CDR2 SYDVKM. This CDR3 has 15 residues. The chain's CDR3 is CASSPPGEGGSPLHF. The DNA of the CDR3 is TGTGCCAGCAGCCCGCCGGGGGAAGGAGGTTCACCCCTCCACTTT. The full variable domain, in which reference TRBV28 and TRBJ1-6 provide the parts outside the CDR3, is DVKVTQSSRYLVKRTGEKVFLECVQDMDHENMFWYRQDPGLGLRLIYFSYDVKMKEKGDIPEGYSVSREKKERFSLILESASTNQTSMYLCASSPPGEGGSPLHFGNGTRLTVT.

This clonotype was found many times. The chain recombines TRBV5-1 with TRBJ1-2; perhaps TRBD1 as D (5 bases). The germline V and J ends were trimmed by 1 base and 5 bases, with 15 bases remaining between them. CDR3 length: 15 residues. Germline V gene data show CDR1 as SGHRS and CDR2 as YFSETQ. CDR3 sequence (DNA): TGCGCCAGCAGCTTGAGTTGGGGGTCAGCTTATGGCTACACCTTC. Protein sequence: CASSLSWGSAYGYTF.

The chain combines TRBV27 with TRBJ2-2; D possibly corresponds to TRBD2 (5 bases). The V end was cut by 5 bases, the J end by 3 bases, with 10 bases between. This CDR3 is built from 14 residues. Germline V gives CDR1 MNHEY, CDR2 SMNVEV (reference sequence). Here the CDR3 reads CASSPGVYTGELFF. In DNA form, the CDR3 reads TGTGCCAGCAGTCCCGGGGTCTACACCGGGGAGCTGTTTTTT.

This clonotype was observed a handful of times. The chain carries TRBV4-1 and TRBJ2-7, with 9 bases lining up with TRBD2. The germline V gene has CDR1 MGHRA and CDR2 YSYEKL. Unmatched junction bases numbered 6, after V lost 4 bases and J lost 2 bases. The CDR3 is 15 residues long. Here the CDR3 reads CASSPGPSGAYEQYF. CDR3 coding DNA: TGCGCCAGCAGCCCAGGCCCTAGCGGGGCCTACGAGCAGTACTTC.

This clonotype was seen more than once but under ten times. The rearrangement uses TRBV9 and TRBJ2-1; D gene ambiguous. Germline values: CDR1 SGDLS, CDR2 YYNGEE. V was pared by 0 bases and J by 8 bases, with 9 bases between. The CDR3 consists of 13 residues. The CDR3 loop reads CASSVGMSHEQFF. CDR3 DNA: TGTGCCAGCAGCGTAGGGATGTCGCATGAGCAGTTCTTC.

The chain joins TRBV7-9 to TRBJ2-7, with 7 bases fitting TRBD2. The CDR3 is 13 amino acids. The V gene's germline CDR1 is SEHNR and CDR2 FQNEAQ (reference sequence). Germline trimming cut 5 bases from V and 5 bases from J; bases unmatched to any gene: 6. CDR3 coding DNA: TGTGCCAGCAGCAGCGGGACTTTGCACGAGCAGTACTTC. It yields the protein CASSSGTLHEQYF.

The table lists this clonotype with a few counts. The chain employs TRBV24-1 and TRBJ1-4; the D is unclear. V was pared by 3 bases and J by 3 bases, with 4 bases between. The germline V gene encodes CDR1 KGHDR and CDR2 SFDVKD. The CDR3 is 13 amino acids. The CDR3 DNA reads as TGTGCCACCAGTGATGGAGCTAATGAAAAACTGTTTTTT. The encoded protein is CATSDGANEKLFF.

This clonotype was counted between two and nine times. This sequence joins TRBV4-2 and TRBJ1-2; D is possibly TRBD1 (6 bases). This CDR3 is 14 amino acids long. Germline V gives CDR1 LGHNA, CDR2 YNFKEQ. The ends were cut back, 0 bases at V and 8 bases at J, with 13 bases in the middle. The DNA for the CDR3 is TGTGCCAGCAGCCAAGAAATTCAGGGGAGAGGCTACACCTTC. Its protein product is CASSQEIQGRGYTF.

This clonotype has just a few counts. The chain joins TRBV5-1 to TRBJ2-2; maybe TRBD2 (6 bases). The V gene's germline CDR1 is SGHRS and CDR2 YFSETQ. There are 16 residues in the CDR3. Trimming left V 0 bases short and J 2 bases short, with 11 bases between. CDR3 protein: CASSLGSSANTGELFF. DNA for the CDR3: TGCGCCAGCAGCTTGGGGTCTAGCGCCAACACCGGGGAGCTGTTTTTT.

The chain employs TRBV20-1 and TRBJ1-5; 8 bases agree with TRBD1. J was trimmed by 2 bases and V by 4 bases; bases with no gene match: 4. The CDR3 is 14 residues long. The germline CDR1 and CDR2 sequences are DFQATT and SNEGSKA (reference sequence). The CDR3 here is CSANQGAGNQPQHF. CDR3 in DNA: TGCAGTGCTAACCAGGGGGCCGGCAATCAGCCCCAGCATTTT.

The chain recombines TRBV27 with TRBJ2-2; D is uncertain. The CDR3 has 13 residues. V was cut by 1 base and J by 3 bases, with 3 bases left in between. Per germline, CDR1 MNHEY and CDR2 SMNVEV (reference sequence). The CDR3 spells CASSLWHTGELFF. As DNA, the CDR3 is TGTGCCAGCAGTTTATGGCACACCGGGGAGCTGTTTTTT.

This clonotype was observed a few times. The V gene is TRBV7-6, the J gene TRBJ2-7, with 7 positions matching TRBD2. With 0 bases clipped from V and 6 bases from J, the junction kept 11 bases outside the gene matches. In germline, CDR1 is SGHVS, CDR2 FNYEAQ. The CDR3 loop spans 16 amino acids. The CDR3 DNA is TGTGCCAGCAGCTTAGCCTCAGGACTAGTAAATGGCGAGCAGTACTTC. Its protein product is CASSLASGLVNGEQYF.

This clonotype came up many times. The gene calls are TRBV12-3 or TRBV12-4 and TRBJ1-2, with D possibly matching TRBD1 (6 bases). Trimming stripped 10 bases from V and 6 bases from J, with 15 bases between. The CDR3 consists of 12 residues. The CDR3, as DNA: TGTGCCACCACAACAGGGAGCAATGGCTACACCTTC. It encodes CATTTGSNGYTF.

The table lists this clonotype with a few counts. V and J are TRBV15 and TRBJ2-7; no firm D call. CDR1 and CDR2 from the germline V gene are LNHNV and YYDKDF (reference sequence). Trimming removed 0 bases at V and 2 bases at J, with 11 bases between. The CDR3 is made up of 15 amino acids. This CDR3 is CATSRDFGRTYEQYF. CDR3 coding DNA: TGTGCCACCAGCAGAGATTTCGGAAGGACCTACGAGCAGTACTTC. The full variable domain, in which reference TRBV15 and TRBJ2-7 provide the parts outside the CDR3, is DAMVIQNPRYQVTQFGKPVTLSCSQTLNHNVMYWYQQKSSQAPKLLFHYYDKDFNNEADTPDNFQSRRPNTSFCFLDIRSPGLGDTAMYLCATSRDFGRTYEQYFGPGTRLTVT.

The V gene is TRBV6-5, the J gene TRBJ2-7; 8 nucleotides agree with TRBD1. Losses at the gene ends were 4 bases for V and 4 bases for J; bases not matched to a gene: 6. In germline, CDR1 is MNHEY, CDR2 SVGAGI. The CDR3 runs 14 residues. The chain's CDR3 is CASSSTGVGYEQYF. The CDR3 DNA sequence: TGTGCCAGCAGTTCGACAGGGGTTGGGTACGAGCAGTACTTC.

The table lists this clonotype with a few counts. This chain uses TRBV20-1 with TRBJ2-3; 8 positions match TRBD2. CDR1 is DFQATT, CDR2 SNEGSKA, per germline (reference sequence). With 0 bases clipped from V and 8 bases from J, the junction kept 10 bases outside the gene matches. The CDR3 contains 15 residues. This CDR3 is CSAREGKRERATQYF. The CDR3, as DNA: TGCAGTGCTAGAGAGGGGAAGCGGGAGCGGGCTACGCAGTATTTT.

This clonotype was observed a few times. This chain joins TRBV20-1 and TRBJ2-7; 8 bases map to TRBD2. Trimming at V came to 0 bases and at J to 4 bases, leaving 5 bases not matched to a gene. There are 14 residues in the CDR3. Germline V lookup: CDR1 DFQATT, CDR2 SNEGSKA (reference sequence). The DNA of the CDR3 is TGCAGTGCTAGAGATCTTGCTAGCGGGTACGAGCAGTACTTC. Protein sequence: CSARDLASGYEQYF.

This clonotype was found many times. At one end the junction does not follow the germline gene, possibly because of a read error. This chain joins TRBV5-1 and TRBJ2-3, with 8 bases that match TRBD2. CDR1 is SGHRS and CDR2 is YFSETQ in the germline V gene. CDR3 length equals 15 residues. In nucleotides, the CDR3 is TGTGCCAGCAGTTTAGTGGGCGGGGGGACAGATACGCAGTATTTT. Translating gives CASSLVGGGTDTQYF.

This clonotype appeared many times. V and J are TRBV10-3 and TRBJ2-7, with D perhaps given as TRBD1 or TRBD2 (6 bases each). This CDR3 spans 12 amino acids. Germline values: CDR1 ENHRY, CDR2 SYGVKD. V dropped 3 bases and J dropped 5 bases, with 8 bases sitting between them. The DNA for the CDR3 is TGTGCCATCAGTGACGGGGGCCACGAGCAGTACTTC. Translating it yields CAISDGGHEQYF.

This clonotype has more than one count but fewer than ten. The chain has TRBV20-1 and TRBJ2-4; 8 bases fit TRBD2. V shed 1 base and J 0 bases; nucleotides not matched to a gene: 11. There are 18 residues in the CDR3. Germline CDR1 DFQATT, CDR2 SNEGSKA (reference sequence). The CDR3 region has the DNA TGCAGTGCTAGAGGGGTAGCGGGGCCCCTTTTAGCCAAAAACATTCAGTACTTC. It encodes CSARGVAGPLLAKNIQYF.

This rearrangement joins TRBV9 to TRBJ1-2; 7 bases are shared with TRBD1. There are 13 residues in the CDR3. Germline CDR1 is SGDLS and CDR2 is YYNGEE. Unmatched junction bases numbered 0, after V lost 0 bases and J lost 4 bases. The chain's CDR3 is CASSVGTGYGYTF. As DNA, the CDR3 is TGTGCCAGCAGCGTAGGGACAGGCTATGGCTACACCTTC.

Concerning this clonotype: A junction boundary mismatches the germline segment, possibly from a read error. This chain uses TRBV20-1 with TRBJ2-1, with 7 bases matching TRBD1. Germline assignment: CDR1 DFQATT and CDR2 SNEGSKA (reference sequence). The length of the CDR3 is 13 residues. CDR3 loop: CSAPWTGDNEQLF. CDR3 nucleotide sequence: TGCAGTGCTCCGTGGACAGGAGACAATGAGCAGCTCTTC.